This T cell receptor (beta chain) was found in a study of early T cells in non-severe SARS-CoV-2 infection. Study as a whole: Chains from this unsorted whole-blood bulk RNA could not be paired.

This clonotype was recorded many times. TCRdb analysed the 5' RACE reads with MiXCR anew, one entry per CDR3 protein. The sample comprises 57,000 or so distinct CDR3 sequences, around 12% of which are singletons, and approximately 4.8% rests with the top ten. The V gene end was trimmed by 5 bases and the J gene end by 0 bases; junction bases not matched to a gene: 8. Looked up from germline, CDR1 is SGHVS and CDR2 is FNYEAQ. The CDR3 is made up of 16 amino acids. The clonotype was recovered from an adult who was a healthcare worker with PCR-confirmed SARS-CoV-2 infection or an uninfected control (not recorded which). Input material: whole blood. V gene TRBV7-6 combines with J gene TRBJ2-7; 9 nucleotides agree with TRBD1. As DNA, the CDR3 is TGTGCCAGCAGCCCCCCGACAGGGGGTTACTCCTACGAGCAGTACTTC. It translates to CASSPPTGGYSYEQYF.